These 12 T cell receptor beta chains share one sample of origin, sequenced in a study of graft-versus-host responses after intestinal transplantation. No antigen has been assigned to these receptors. Profiling relied on immunoSEQ multiplex PCR, and the TCRdb table lists in-frame clones only, not all of them. Here the sample spans about 70,000 clones, 94% being singletons. The source was unstimulated CD8+ T cells sorted from spleen or lymph node cells, collected before intestinal transplant. These receptors originate from a human donor who received an intestinal transplant.

V gene TRBV11-2 combines with J gene TRBJ2-7; D is possibly TRBD1 or TRBD2 (7 bases each). The CDR3 length is 17 residues. The V gene's germline CDR1 is SGHAT and CDR2 FQNNGV. The V end lost 1 base, the J end lost 5 bases, and 21 bases lay between the germline ends. The CDR3 DNA is TGTGCCAGCAGCTTAGGGCTAGCGGTCCAAGGGGGCGACGAGCAGTACTTC. As protein: CASSLGLAVQGGDEQYF. The whole variable domain, remainder taken from reference TRBV11-2 and TRBJ2-7, is EAGVAQSPRYKIIEKRQSVAFWCNPISGHATLYWYQQILGQGPKLLIQFQNNGVVDDSQLPKDRFSAERLKGVDSTLKIQPAKLEDSAVYLCASSLGLAVQGGDEQYFGPGTRLTVT.

The chain recombines TRBV30 with TRBJ2-7; TRBD1 is a possible D gene (5 bases). CDR1 and CDR2 (germline): GTSNPN, SVGIG (reference sequence). Trimming removed 3 bases at V and 3 bases at J, with 9 bases between. The CDR3 extends over 12 amino acids. The CDR3 reads CAWRDTFYEQYF. The CDR3 region has the DNA TGTGCCTGGAGGGACACCTTCTACGAGCAGTACTTC.

This rearrangement joins TRBV5-1 to TRBJ2-5; 9 nucleotides agree with TRBD2. The J call may be incorrect, as the DNA end agrees better with TRBJ2-7. CDR1 is SGHRS and CDR2 is YFSETQ in the germline V gene. This CDR3 is built from 15 residues. CDR3 in DNA: TGCGCCAGCAGCTTGCGGCTAGCGGGACCCTACGAGCAGTACTTC. Its protein is CASSLRLAGPYEQYF.

This clone was found a few times. This chain joins TRBV7-3 and TRBJ1-5; 7 bases are shared with TRBD1. CDR1 SGHTA and CDR2 FQGTGA come from the germline V gene. V shed 5 bases, J shed 0 bases, and the junction held 10 bases outside the gene matches. The CDR3 length is 17 residues. The CDR3: CASSKGAGGSSNQPQHF. The DNA of the CDR3 is TGTGCCAGCAGCAAGGGGGCCGGGGGGAGTAGCAATCAGCCCCAGCATTTT.

DNA of the CDR3: TGTGCCACCAGCAGAGATCGGGGATACGGAAACACCATATATTTT. It codes for CATSRDRGYGNTIYF. The genes are TRBV15 and TRBJ1-3; D unresolved. Per germline, CDR1 LNHNV and CDR2 YYDKDF (reference sequence). V lost 0 bases and J 4 bases, leaving 10 bases between the germline ends. The length of the CDR3 is 15 residues.

This chain uses TRBV29-1 with TRBJ2-1; D uncertain. The V and J ends lost 0 bases and 10 bases respectively, with 10 bases between them. The CDR3 consists of 12 residues. CDR1 is SQVTM, CDR2 ANQGSEA, per germline. The CDR3 DNA reads TGCAGCGTTGAAGATGACCACTCGGAGCAGTTCTTC. Amino acids: CSVEDDHSEQFF.

J is TRBJ1-5 and V is TRBV5-6; 9 bases map to TRBD1. This CDR3 is built from 17 residues. Germline lookup yields CDR1 SGHDT and CDR2 YYEEEE. Trimming took 4 bases from V and 7 from J; bases not matched to a gene: 15. Written as DNA, the CDR3 is TGTGCCAGCAGCGCACGGACAGGGGAGTTCTATTTACAGCCCCAGCATTTT. Its translation: CASSARTGEFYLQPQHF.

The rearrangement joins TRBV30 to TRBJ2-2; D is possibly TRBD1 (6 bases). Germline V lookup: CDR1 GTSNPN, CDR2 SVGIG (reference sequence). Trimming removed 2 bases from V and 4 bases from J, with 11 bases in between. The CDR3 runs to 14 residues. The CDR3, as DNA: TGTGCCTGGAGTCAGGGGTTGGGCACCGGGGAGCTGTTTTTT. It is translated as CAWSQGLGTGELFF.

The chain joins TRBV15 to TRBJ2-3; the D is unclear. Germline V gene lookup returns CDR1 LNHNV and CDR2 YYDKDF (reference sequence). Trimming stripped 7 bases from V and 2 bases from J, with 16 bases between. The CDR3 contains 15 residues. CDR3 in amino acids: CATTETQWDTDTQYF. CDR3 bases: TGTGCCACCACCGAAACCCAATGGGACACAGATACGCAGTATTTT.

V and J are TRBV27 and TRBJ2-6; TRBD1 matches at 8 bases. Germline lookup yields CDR1 MNHEY and CDR2 SMNVEV (reference sequence). CDR3 length: 18 amino acids. The V gene end was trimmed by 3 bases and the J gene end by 3 bases; junction bases not matched to a gene: 10. The CDR3 loop is CASSFQGAVGFGANVLTF. The CDR3 DNA sequence: TGTGCCAGCAGTTTCCAGGGGGCGGTTGGCTTTGGGGCCAACGTCCTGACTTTC. Variable domain in full (rest from reference TRBV27 and TRBJ2-6): EAQVTQNPRYLITVTGKKLTVTCSQNMNHEYMSWYRQDPGLGLRQIYYSMNVEVTDKGDVPEGYKVSRKEKRNFPLILESPSPNQTSLYFCASSFQGAVGFGANVLTFGAGSRLTVL.

The V call is TRBV21-1, the J call TRBJ2-5; the table's TRBD2 call for D was not verified on the DNA. TRBV21-1 counts as a pseudogene. CDR3 length equals 20 residues. The CDR3 region is CASSKVLSRGRARDGETQYF. The DNA of the CDR3 is TGTGCCAGCAGCAAAGTCCTCTCCCGAGGGAGGGCCCGAGACGGAGAGACCCAGTACTTC.

The chain employs TRBV11-2 and TRBJ2-7; maybe TRBD1 (6 bases). CDR3 size: 11 residues. Between the trimmed V and J ends, which lost 5 bases and 11 bases, there was a span of 13 bases. Looked up from germline, CDR1 is SGHAT and CDR2 is FQNNGV. CDR3 amino acids: CASSAQTGEYF. Written as DNA, the CDR3 is TGTGCCAGCAGCGCCCAGACAGGAGAGTACTTC.